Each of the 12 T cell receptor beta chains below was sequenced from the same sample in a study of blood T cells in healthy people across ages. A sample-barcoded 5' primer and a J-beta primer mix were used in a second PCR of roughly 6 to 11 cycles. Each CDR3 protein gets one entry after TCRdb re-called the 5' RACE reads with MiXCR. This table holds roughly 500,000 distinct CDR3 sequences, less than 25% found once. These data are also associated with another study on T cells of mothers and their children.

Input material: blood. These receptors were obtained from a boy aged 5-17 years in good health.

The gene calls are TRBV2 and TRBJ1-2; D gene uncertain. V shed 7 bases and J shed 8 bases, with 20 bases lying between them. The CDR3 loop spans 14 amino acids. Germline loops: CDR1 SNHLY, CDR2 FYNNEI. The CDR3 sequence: CASTREINYGGYTF. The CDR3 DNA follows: TGTGCCAGCACGAGGGAGATCAACTATGGGGGCTACACCTTC. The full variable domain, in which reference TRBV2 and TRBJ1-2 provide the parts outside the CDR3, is EPEVTQTPSHQVTQMGQEVILRCVPISNHLYFYWYRQILGQKVEFLVSFYNNEISEKSEIFDDQFSVERPDGSNFTLKIRSTKLEDSAMYFCASTREINYGGYTFGSGTRLTVV.

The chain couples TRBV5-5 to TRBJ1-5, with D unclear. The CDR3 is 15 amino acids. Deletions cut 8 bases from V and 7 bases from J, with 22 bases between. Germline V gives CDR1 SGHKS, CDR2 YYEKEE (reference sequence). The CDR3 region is CARSLGAQTAQPQHF. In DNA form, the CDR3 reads TGTGCCAGAAGTCTTGGAGCCCAGACGGCCCAGCCCCAGCATTTT.

The CDR3 reads CAISSSSTEAFF. The CDR3 DNA is TGTGCCATCAGTAGCAGTAGCACTGAAGCTTTCTTT. The chain uses TRBV10-3 and TRBJ1-1; D not resolved. The V gene lost 5 bases and the J gene lost 4 bases, with 8 bases spanning the gap. CDR1 and CDR2 (germline): ENHRY, SYGVKD. The CDR3 sequence is 12 residues long.

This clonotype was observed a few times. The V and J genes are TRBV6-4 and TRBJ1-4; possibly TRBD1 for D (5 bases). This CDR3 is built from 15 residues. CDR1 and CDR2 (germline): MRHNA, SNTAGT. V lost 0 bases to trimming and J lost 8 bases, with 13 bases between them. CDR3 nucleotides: TGTGCCAGCAGTGACTCTGGCAGGGTGGGAGAAAAACTGTTTTTT. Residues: CASSDSGRVGEKLFF.

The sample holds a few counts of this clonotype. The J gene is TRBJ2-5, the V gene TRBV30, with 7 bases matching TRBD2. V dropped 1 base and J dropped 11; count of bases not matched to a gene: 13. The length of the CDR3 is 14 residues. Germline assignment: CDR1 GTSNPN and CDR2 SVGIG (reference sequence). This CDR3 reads CAWSEATWGGEQYF. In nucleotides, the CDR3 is TGTGCCTGGAGTGAGGCAACCTGGGGGGGAGAGCAGTACTTC.

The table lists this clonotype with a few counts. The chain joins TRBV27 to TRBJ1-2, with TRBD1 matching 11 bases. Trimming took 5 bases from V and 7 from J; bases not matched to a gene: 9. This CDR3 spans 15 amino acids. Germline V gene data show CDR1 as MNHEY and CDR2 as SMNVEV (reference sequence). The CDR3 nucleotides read TGTGCCAGCAGTCCCGGGACAGGGGGTCTGTTTGGCTACACCTTC. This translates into CASSPGTGGLFGYTF.

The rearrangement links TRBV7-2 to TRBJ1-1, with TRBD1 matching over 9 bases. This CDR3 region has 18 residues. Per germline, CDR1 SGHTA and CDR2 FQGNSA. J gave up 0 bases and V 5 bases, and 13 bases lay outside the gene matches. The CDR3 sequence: CASSTRDRAHPMNTEAFF. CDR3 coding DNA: TGTGCCAGCAGCACCCGGGACAGGGCCCATCCCATGAACACTGAAGCTTTCTTT. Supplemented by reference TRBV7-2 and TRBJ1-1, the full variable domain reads GAGVSQSPSNKVTEKGKDVELRCDPISGHTALYWYRQSLGQGLEFLIYFQGNSAPDKSGLPSDRFSAERTGGSVSTLTIQRTQQEDSAVYLCASSTRDRAHPMNTEAFFGQGTRLTVV.

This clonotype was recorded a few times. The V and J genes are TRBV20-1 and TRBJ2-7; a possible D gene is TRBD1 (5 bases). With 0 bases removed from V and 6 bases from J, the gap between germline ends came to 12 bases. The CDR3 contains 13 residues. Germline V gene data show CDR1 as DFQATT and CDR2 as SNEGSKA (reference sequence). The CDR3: CSARDTRVTEQYF. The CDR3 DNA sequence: TGCAGTGCTAGAGATACCAGGGTCACCGAGCAGTACTTC.

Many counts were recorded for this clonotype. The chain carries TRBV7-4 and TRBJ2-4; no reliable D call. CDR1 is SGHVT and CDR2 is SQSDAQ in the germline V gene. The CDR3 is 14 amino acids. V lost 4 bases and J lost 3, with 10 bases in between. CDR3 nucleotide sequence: TGTGCCAGCAGCTCAAGGTCGGGCAAAAACATTCAGTACTTC. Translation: CASSSRSGKNIQYF. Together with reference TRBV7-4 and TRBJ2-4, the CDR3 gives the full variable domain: GAGVSQSPRYKVAKRGRDVALRCDSISGHVTLYWYRQTLGQGSEVLTYSQSDAQRDKSGRPSGRFSAERPERSVSTLKIQRTEQGDSAVYLCASSSRSGKNIQYFGAGTRLSVL.

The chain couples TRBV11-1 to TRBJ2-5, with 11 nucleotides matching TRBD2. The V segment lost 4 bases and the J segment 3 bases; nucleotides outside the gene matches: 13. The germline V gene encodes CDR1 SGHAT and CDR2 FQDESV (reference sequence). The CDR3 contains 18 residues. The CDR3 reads CASSSSGPAGLAEETQYF. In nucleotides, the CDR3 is TGTGCCAGCAGCTCTAGCGGGCCAGCGGGACTAGCGGAAGAGACCCAGTACTTC.

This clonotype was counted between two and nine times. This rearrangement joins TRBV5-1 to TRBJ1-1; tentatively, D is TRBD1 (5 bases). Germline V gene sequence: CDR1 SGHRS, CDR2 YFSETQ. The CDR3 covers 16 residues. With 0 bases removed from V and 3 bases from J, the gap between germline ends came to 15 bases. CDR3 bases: TGCGCCAGCAGCTTGGAATTCCAGGGAATGGACACTGAAGCTTTCTTT. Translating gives CASSLEFQGMDTEAFF.

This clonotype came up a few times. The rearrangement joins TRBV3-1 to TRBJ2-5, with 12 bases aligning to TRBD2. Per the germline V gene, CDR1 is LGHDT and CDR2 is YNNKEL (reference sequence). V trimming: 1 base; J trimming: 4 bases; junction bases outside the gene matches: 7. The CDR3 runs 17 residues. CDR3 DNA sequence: TGTGCCAGCAGCCAAGGCCTCCTAGCGGGGGGGTTAGAGACCCAGTACTTC. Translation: CASSQGLLAGGLETQYF.